The rows below give T cell receptor beta chains drawn from one sample of a study of PD-1 blockade in mismatch repair-deficient tumors. Using immunoSEQ multiplex PCR, the repertoire was profiled, and TCRdb retains in-frame clones only, with some absent. The table has about 25,000 clones, roughly 83% seen once. Specimen: PBMCs, collected before pembrolizumab treatment. These receptors all stem from an adult with mismatch repair-deficient cancer. The CDR3 runs from the conserved cysteine through the conserved F or W. A D gene is named only where the DNA matches it firmly. Clone sizes are given selectively: once, few, many, or a class where the clone is expanded.

size,J,D,V,DNA,CDR3
-,TRBJ2-3,TRBD2,TRBV9,TGTGCCAGCAGGAGAGGACTAGCGGGAGCCCCAGATACGCAGTATTTT,CASRRGLAGAPDTQYF
-,TRBJ1-3,-,TRBV14,TGTGCCAGCAGCCAAGATCTTACTCCGCCGGGGGACACCATATATTTT,CASSQDLTPPGDTIYF
-,TRBJ1-2,-,TRBV6-1,TGTGCCAGCAGTGGACAGGAGTACTATGGCTACACCTTC,CASSGQEYYGYTF
-,TRBJ2-3,TRBD2,TRBV5-1,TGCGCCAGCAGTCGGCGGGAGGACACAGATACGCAGTATTTT,CASSRREDTDTQYF
few,TRBJ2-7,TRBD1,TRBV25-1,TGTGCCAGCAGTGAGTCCCCGGGACAGGGGGCGGACGAGCAGTACTTC,CASSESPGQGADEQYF
-,TRBJ2-7,-,TRBV28,TGTGCCAGCACCCTACAGGGCTACGAGCAGTACTTC,CASTLQGYEQYF
-,TRBJ1-6,-,TRBV5-1,TGCGCCAGCAGCTTGCGGACAGTCAATTCACCCCTCCACTTT,CASSLRTVNSPLHF
-,TRBJ1-2,-,TRBV28,TGTGCCAGCAGCTTAGCGAGCTATGGCTACACCTTC,CASSLASYGYTF
-,TRBJ2-7,TRBD2,TRBV5-1,TGCGCCAGCAGTGCAGGACTAGCGGGCATCTACGAGCAGTACTTC,CASSAGLAGIYEQYF
-,TRBJ2-7,TRBD1,TRBV7-9,TGTGCCAGCAGCAAAGGAGAGGGGGCCTCATCCTACGAGCAGTACTTC,CASSKGEGASSYEQYF
once,TRBJ2-1,TRBD1,TRBV6-1,TGTGCCAGCAGTGGACAGGGGAGGTACAATGAGCAGTTCTTC,CASSGQGRYNEQFF
few,TRBJ1-1,TRBD1,TRBV7-3,TGTGCCAGCAGCTTAACAGGGGGCGACACTGAAGCTTTCTTT,CASSLTGGDTEAFF
once,TRBJ2-1,TRBD2,TRBV9,TGTGCCAGCAGCGTAGCTAGCGGATACTACAATGAGCAGTTCTTC,CASSVASGYYNEQFF
-,TRBJ1-5,TRBD1,TRBV6-1,TGTGCCAGCAGTGAAGCGCGTCGGACAGGGAATCAGCCCCAGCATTTT,CASSEARRTGNQPQHF
-,TRBJ2-3,TRBD2,TRBV19,TGTGCCAGTAGTATTGGTCCGACTAGCGGGAACACAGATACGCAGTATTTT,CASSIGPTSGNTDTQYF
-,TRBJ1-4,-,TRBV6-1,TGTGCCAGCAGTGAAGTGGAGCCGCTGTTTTTT,CASSEVEPLFF
-,TRBJ1-1,TRBD1,TRBV6-5,TGTGCCAGCAGTTACTCGCGGACAGGGGTAGCTGAAGCTTTCTTT,CASSYSRTGVAEAFF
-,TRBJ1-4,-,TRBV5-1,TGCGCCAGCAGCTTGCGAGGGCTGGATAATGAAAAACTGTTTTTT,CASSLRGLDNEKLFF
-,TRBJ1-1,-,TRBV4-2,TGTGCCAGCAGCCAAGATCTGGGCAGGGGATCGACTGAAGCTTTCTTT,CASSQDLGRGSTEAFF
once,TRBJ2-3,TRBD2,TRBV11-1,TGTGCCAGCAGCTCTAGCGGGAAAGGAGATACGCAGTATTTT,CASSSSGKGDTQYF
-,TRBJ2-2,TRBD1,TRBV30,TGTGCCTGGAGTGTGGGACAGGGTAGGACCGGGGAGCTGTTTTTT,CAWSVGQGRTGELFF
-,TRBJ1-2,TRBD1,TRBV6-1,TGTGCCAGCAGTGAAACGCCGGCAGGGACAGGAGGGGCCTATGGCTACACCTTC,CASSETPAGTGGAYGYTF
-,TRBJ2-7,TRBD2,TRBV28,TGTGCCAGCAAACCCTCTAGCGGGAGGGGGTACGAGCAGTACTTC,CASKPSSGRGYEQYF
-,TRBJ1-2,-,TRBV16,TGTGCCAGCAGCCAAGGATTCCCGGGGGATGGCTACACCTTC,CASSQGFPGDGYTF
-,TRBJ2-1,-,TRBV5-1,TGCGCCAGCAGCCCGACACACTACAATGAGCAGTTCTTC,CASSPTHYNEQFF
-,TRBJ1-2,-,TRBV27,TGTGCCAGTAGTTTCTCGGGTCTAGGCTATGGCTACACCTTC,CASSFSGLGYGYTF
-,TRBJ1-4,-,TRBV28,TGTGCCAGCTCTCCCCGGGGTACCCAAAAAGAAAAACTGTTTTTT,CASSPRGTQKEKLFF
-,TRBJ2-7,TRBD2,TRBV7-6,TGTGCCAGCAGCTTCGGACTAGCGGCCTACGAGCAGTACTTC,CASSFGLAAYEQYF
-,TRBJ1-2,TRBD1,TRBV28,TGTGCCAGCAAAGGAACACCCGGGACAGGGATTCGGGGCTACACCTTC,CASKGTPGTGIRGYTF
-,TRBJ2-7,-,TRBV7-2,TGTGCCAGCAGCTTAGAAGCTAGATGGGTCGAGCAGTACTTC,CASSLEARWVEQYF
-,TRBJ1-3,-,TRBV29-1,TGCAGCGCCGTGTCAGGGGTCGTCCTGCAAGACACCATATATTTT,CSAVSGVVLQDTIYF
-,TRBJ2-3,TRBD2,TRBV28,TGTGCCAGCAGTTTCCTCGGGACTAGCGGGAAGACAGATACGCAGTATTTT,CASSFLGTSGKTDTQYF